This T cell receptor (beta chain) came from a study of PD-1 blockade in classical Hodgkin lymphoma. Notes on the study in general: Those achieving complete response showed baseline diversity like newly diagnosed patients. CD4+ but not CD8+ TCR diversity rose significantly by C4D1.

All patients experienced relapse after autologous stem cell transplantation, and brentuximab vedotin exposure was variable. Per the germline V gene, CDR1 is SGHVS and CDR2 is FQNEAQ. V was shortened by 0 bases and J by 1 base, with 7 bases between the two germline ends. The CDR3 spans 15 residues. In the case of this clone: The antigen is not known.

The method was immunoSEQ multiplex PCR; TCRdb's version includes in-frame clones alone and lacks a portion of them. The data hold more than 25,000 clones, with around 86% observed a single time. This chain links TRBV7-8 with TRBJ2-1; unclear D gene. This receptor was obtained from a human donor with classical Hodgkin lymphoma. The sequenced sample was peripheral blood mononuclear cells (PBMCs), obtained at baseline. In DNA form, the CDR3 reads TGTGCCAGCAGCTTAGCTTTGACATCCTACAATGAGCAGTTCTTC. Its protein is CASSLALTSYNEQFF.